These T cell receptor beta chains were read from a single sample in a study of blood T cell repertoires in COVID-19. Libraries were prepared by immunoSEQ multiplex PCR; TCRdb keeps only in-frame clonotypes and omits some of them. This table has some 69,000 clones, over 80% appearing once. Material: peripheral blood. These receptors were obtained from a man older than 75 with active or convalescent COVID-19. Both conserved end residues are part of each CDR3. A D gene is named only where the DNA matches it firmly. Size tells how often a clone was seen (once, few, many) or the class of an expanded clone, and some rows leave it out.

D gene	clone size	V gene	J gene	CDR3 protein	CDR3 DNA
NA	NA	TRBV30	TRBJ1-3	CAWSSDSSGNTIYF	TGTGCCTGGAGTTCGGACAGCTCTGGAAACACCATATATTTT
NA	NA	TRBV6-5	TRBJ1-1	CASSNDLNTEAFF	TGTGCCAGCAGTAACGACTTGAACACTGAAGCTTTCTTT
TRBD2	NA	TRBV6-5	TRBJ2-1	CASSSSELSGGHEQFF	TGTGCCAGCAGTTCCTCTGAATTGAGCGGGGGCCATGAGCAGTTCTTC
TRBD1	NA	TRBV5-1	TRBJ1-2	CASSVTGDYGYTF	TGCGCCAGCAGCGTTACAGGGGACTATGGCTACACCTTC
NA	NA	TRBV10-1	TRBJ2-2	CASTGDTGELFF	TGCGCCAGCACCGGAGACACCGGGGAGCTGTTTTTT
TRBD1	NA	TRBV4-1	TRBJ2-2	CASSPRGQGTGELFF	TGCGCCAGCAGCCCCAGGGGGCAGGGCACCGGGGAGCTGTTTTTT
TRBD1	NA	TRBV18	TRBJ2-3	CASSLGQGGTTDTQYF	TGTGCCAGCTCACTCGGACAGGGTGGGACCACAGATACGCAGTATTTT
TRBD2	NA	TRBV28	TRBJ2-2	CASSLLADLTGELFF	TGTGCCAGCAGTTTACTAGCGGACCTCACCGGGGAGCTGTTTTTT
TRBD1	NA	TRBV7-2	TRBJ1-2	CASSLRQGAYGYTF	TGTGCCAGCAGCTTAAGACAGGGGGCCTATGGCTACACCTTC
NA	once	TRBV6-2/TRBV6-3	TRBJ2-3	CASSRGLSGDTQYF	TGTGCCAGCAGCAGGGGCCTGAGTGGAGATACGCAGTATTTT
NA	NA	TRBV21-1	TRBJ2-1	CASSDRDTQRSYNEQFF	TGTGCCAGCAGCGACCGGGACACCCAACGCTCCTACAATGAGCAGTTCTTC
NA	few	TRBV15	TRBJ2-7	CATSVFRGFDEQYF	TGTGCCACCAGCGTCTTTAGAGGGTTTGACGAGCAGTACTTC
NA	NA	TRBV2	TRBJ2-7	CASDRDSLEQYF	TGTGCCAGCGACAGGGACTCTCTCGAGCAGTACTTC
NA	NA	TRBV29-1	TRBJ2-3	CSVEGGRGMDTQYF	TGCAGCGTTGAAGGGGGGAGGGGGATGGATACGCAGTATTTT
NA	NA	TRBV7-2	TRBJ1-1	CAGSEAFF	TGTGCCGGGAGTGAAGCTTTCTTT
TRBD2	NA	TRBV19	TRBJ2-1	CASSIVSSGRDRQFF	TGTGCCAGTAGTATAGTAAGTAGCGGGAGGGACCGGCAGTTCTTC
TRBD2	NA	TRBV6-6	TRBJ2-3	CATTQPLAGTTDTQYF	TGTGCCACTACACAACCGTTAGCGGGAACGACAGATACGCAGTATTTT
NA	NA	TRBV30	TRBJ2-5	CAWSLGGGETQYF	TGTGCCTGGAGTTTAGGGGGTGGGGAGACCCAGTACTTC
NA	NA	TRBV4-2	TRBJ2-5	CASSQPGKETQYF	TGTGCCAGCAGCCAGCCAGGGAAAGAGACCCAGTACTTC
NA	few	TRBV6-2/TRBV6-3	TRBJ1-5	CASSYSSYSNQPQHF	TGTGCCAGCAGTTACTCGAGTTATAGCAATCAGCCCCAGCATTTT
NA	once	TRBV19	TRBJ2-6	CASSISRTHVSGANVLTF	TGTGCCAGTAGTATATCGAGGACACACGTCTCTGGGGCCAACGTCCTGACTTTC
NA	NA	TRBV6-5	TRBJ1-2	CASSFGTNYGYTF	TGTGCCAGCAGTTTCGGGACAAACTATGGCTACACCTTC
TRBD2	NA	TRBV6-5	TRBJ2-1	CASSYASGIYNEQFF	TGTGCCAGCAGTTACGCTAGCGGGATATACAATGAGCAGTTCTTC
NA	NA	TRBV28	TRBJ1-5	CASSFDRTNQPQHF	TGTGCCAGCAGTTTCGACAGGACCAATCAGCCCCAGCATTTT
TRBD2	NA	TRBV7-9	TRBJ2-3	CASSLYSGGIPDTQYF	TGTGCCAGCAGCTTATATAGCGGGGGGATCCCCGATACGCAGTATTTT
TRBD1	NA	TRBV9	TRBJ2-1	CASSRTGGTDEQFF	TGTGCCAGCAGCCGGACAGGGGGGACGGATGAGCAGTTCTTC
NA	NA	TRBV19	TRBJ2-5	CASSPGQLRAQYF	TGTGCCAGTAGTCCGGGACAACTTAGGGCCCAGTACTTC
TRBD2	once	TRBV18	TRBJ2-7	CASSPTREATHEQYF	TGTGCCAGCTCACCCACTCGGGAGGCCACGCACGAGCAGTACTTC